This T cell receptor (beta chain) stems from a study of chemoradiotherapy in HPV16-positive cancers. This clone has only a few counts. Clones were read by immunoSEQ multiplex PCR, and TCRdb kept only the in-frame ones, dropping some. The repertoire includes about 5,500 clones, 78% of them detected once, and about 19% sits in the top ten. CDR1 MNHEY and CDR2 SVGAGI come from the germline V gene. This CDR3 comprises 12 residues. The V gene lost 6 bases and the J gene lost 2 bases, with 7 bases spanning the gap. The receptor's source is a human donor with HPV-associated anogenital cancer. This specimen was collected from a patient who underwent chemoradiotherapy. The chain recombines TRBV6-5 with TRBJ1-1; D call uncertain. For the CDR3, the DNA is TGTGCCAGCAGCCACCCAAACACTGAAGCTTTCTTT. Translating it yields CASSHPNTEAFF.